The present T cell receptor beta chain was sequenced within a study of blood T cell repertoires in COVID-19. About the study: In each case, the material was cDNA or gDNA derived from T cells, B-cell-depleted T cells, or PBMCs.

The study drew participants aged about 18 to 95 years from some 24 US areas. Membership in each cohort depended on participant-reported clinical history. Two negative PCRs, clearance, or symptom resolution were required of recovered Cohort 3 donors. Clones were sequenced by immunoSEQ multiplex PCR, and TCRdb holds only the in-frame ones, with some missing. Altogether about 160,000 clones are present, approximately 88% being singletons, with the ten largest covering 6% to 8.5%. Material: PBMCs or T cells enriched from blood (not recorded which). This clonotype was obtained from a woman aged 45-60 years who had recovered from COVID-19.

CDR3 sequence reads: CASNRGTGELFF. CDR3 nucleotide sequence: TGTGCCAGTAACAGGGGCACCGGGGAGCTGTTTTTT. V is TRBV6-5 and J is TRBJ2-2, with 7 bases identical to TRBD1. Germline V lookup: CDR1 MNHEY, CDR2 SVGAGI. V was clipped by 9 bases and J by 4 bases; unmatched bases: 2. The CDR3 covers 12 residues.